This record looks at one T cell receptor (beta chain) sequence and its context. Its matching antigen is unknown. CDR3 length equals 15 residues. CDR1 and CDR2 from the germline V gene are SGHKS and YYEKEE (reference sequence). J gave up 1 base and V 0 bases, and 2 bases lay outside the gene matches. The source of the sample is a study of T cell responses to AZD1222 COVID-19 vaccine. Some clones are missing from TCRdb's copy, which holds only in-frame ones; the method was immunoSEQ multiplex PCR. The table shows roughly 120,000 clones, with about 90% occurring only once. Study-wide results and caveats: Clonal diversity was possibly underestimated, and white British individuals and females predominated among donors. Spike-specific TCR depth and breadth grew after two AZD1222 doses.

The clonotype comes from an adult in good health. The chain joins TRBV5-5 to TRBJ2-3; TRBD1 aligns across 7 bases. This material consisted of peripheral blood, taken on day 0 of AZD1222 vaccination. DNA for the CDR3: TGTGCCAGCAGCTTGGCGGGACAGCGCACAGATACGCAGTATTTT. It encodes CASSLAGQRTDTQYF. Drawing the rest from reference TRBV5-5 and TRBJ2-3, the complete variable domain is DAGVTQSPTHLIKTRGQQVTLRCSPISGHKSVSWYQQVLGQGPQFIFQYYEKEERGRGNFPDRFSARQFPNYSSELNVNALLLGDSALYLCASSLAGQRTDTQYFGPGTRLTVL.